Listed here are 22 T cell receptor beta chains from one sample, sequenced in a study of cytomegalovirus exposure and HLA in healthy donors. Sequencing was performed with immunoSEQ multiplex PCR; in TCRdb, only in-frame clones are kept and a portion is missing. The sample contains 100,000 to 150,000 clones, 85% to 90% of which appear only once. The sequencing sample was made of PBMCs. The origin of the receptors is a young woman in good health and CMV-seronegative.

The CDR3 sequence is CASADRGYGYTF. In nucleotides, the CDR3 is TGTGCCAGCGCCGACAGGGGCTATGGCTACACCTTC. The V gene is TRBV28, the J gene TRBJ1-2; 8 bases agree with TRBD1. The V gene's germline CDR1 is MDHEN and CDR2 SYDVKM. CDR3 size: 12 residues. V lost 8 bases and J lost 4; bases outside the gene matches: 3.

The CDR3 nucleotides are TGTGCCAGCAGTGAAGGATTCCTGGAGGACAATCAGCCCCAGCATTTT. Translation gives CASSEGFLEDNQPQHF. The chain has TRBV25-1 and TRBJ1-5; D unclear. The CDR3 has 16 residues. Germline CDR1 MGHDK, CDR2 SYGVNS. Trimming stripped 2 bases from V and 3 bases from J, with 14 bases between.

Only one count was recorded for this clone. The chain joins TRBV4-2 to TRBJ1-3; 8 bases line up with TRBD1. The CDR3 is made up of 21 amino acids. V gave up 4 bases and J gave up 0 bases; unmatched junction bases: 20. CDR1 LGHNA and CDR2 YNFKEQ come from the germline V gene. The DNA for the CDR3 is TGTGCCAGCAGCCCGCCCTTATCCGGGACAGGACTTGATTCCTCTGGAAACACCATATATTTT. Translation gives CASSPPLSGTGLDSSGNTIYF.

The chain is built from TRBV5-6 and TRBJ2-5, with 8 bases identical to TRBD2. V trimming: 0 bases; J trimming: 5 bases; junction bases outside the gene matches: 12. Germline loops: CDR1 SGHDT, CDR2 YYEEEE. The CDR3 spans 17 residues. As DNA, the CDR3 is TGTGCCAGCAGCTTGGCGTCTAGGACTAGCAGAGGGGAGACCCAGTACTTC. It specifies CASSLASRTSRGETQYF.

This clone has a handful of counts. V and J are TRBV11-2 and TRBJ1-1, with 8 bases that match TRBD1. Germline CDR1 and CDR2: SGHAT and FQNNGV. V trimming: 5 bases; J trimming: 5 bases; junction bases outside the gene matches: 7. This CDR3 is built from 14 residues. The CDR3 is CASSPFTGGTEAFF. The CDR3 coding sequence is TGTGCCAGCAGCCCTTTTACAGGGGGAACTGAAGCTTTCTTT.

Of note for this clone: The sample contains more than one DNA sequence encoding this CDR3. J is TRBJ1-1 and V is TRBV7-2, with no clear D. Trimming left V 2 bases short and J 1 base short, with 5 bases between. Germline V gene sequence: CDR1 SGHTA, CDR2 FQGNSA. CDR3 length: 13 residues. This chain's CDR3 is CASSLSGNTEAFF. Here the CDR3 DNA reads TGTGCCAGCAGCTTATCAGGGAACACTGAAGCTTTCTTT.

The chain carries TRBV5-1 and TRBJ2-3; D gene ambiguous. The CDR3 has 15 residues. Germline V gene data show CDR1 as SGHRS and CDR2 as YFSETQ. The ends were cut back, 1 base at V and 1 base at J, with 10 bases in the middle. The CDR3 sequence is CASSLMAVGTDTQYF. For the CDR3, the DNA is TGCGCCAGCAGCTTGATGGCGGTAGGCACAGATACGCAGTATTTT.

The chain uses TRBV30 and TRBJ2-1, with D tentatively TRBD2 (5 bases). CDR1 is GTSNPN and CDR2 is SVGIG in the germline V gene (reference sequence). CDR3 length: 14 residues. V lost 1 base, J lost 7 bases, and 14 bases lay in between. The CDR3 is CAWSGPKGRNEQFF. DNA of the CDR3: TGTGCCTGGAGTGGTCCCAAAGGGAGAAATGAGCAGTTCTTC.

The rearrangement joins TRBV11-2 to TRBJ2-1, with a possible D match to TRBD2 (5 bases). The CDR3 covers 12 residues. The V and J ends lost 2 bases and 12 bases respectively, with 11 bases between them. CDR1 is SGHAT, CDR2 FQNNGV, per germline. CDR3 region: CASSLIRAGQFF. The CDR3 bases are TGTGCCAGCAGCTTAATAAGGGCGGGGCAGTTCTTC.

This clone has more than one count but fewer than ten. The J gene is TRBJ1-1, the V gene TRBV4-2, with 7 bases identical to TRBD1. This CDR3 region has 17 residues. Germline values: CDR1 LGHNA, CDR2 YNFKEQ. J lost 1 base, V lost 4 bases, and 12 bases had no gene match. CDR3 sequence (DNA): TGTGCCAGCAGCCTTAGTTACAGGGGCAGTTCGAACACTGAAGCTTTCTTT. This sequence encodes CASSLSYRGSSNTEAFF.

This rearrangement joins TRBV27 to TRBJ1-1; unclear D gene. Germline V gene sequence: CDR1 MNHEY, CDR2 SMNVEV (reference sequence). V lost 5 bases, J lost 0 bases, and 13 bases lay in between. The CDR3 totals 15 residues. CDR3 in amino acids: CASSPLMSVNTEAFF. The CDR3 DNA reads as TGTGCCAGCAGTCCCCTTATGTCGGTGAACACTGAAGCTTTCTTT.

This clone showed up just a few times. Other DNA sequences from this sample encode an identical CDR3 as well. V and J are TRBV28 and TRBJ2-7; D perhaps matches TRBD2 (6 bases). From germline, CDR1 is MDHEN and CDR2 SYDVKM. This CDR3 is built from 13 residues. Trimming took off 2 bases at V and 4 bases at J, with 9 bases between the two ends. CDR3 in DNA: TGTGCCAGCAGTTTAGGGGACTCATACGAGCAGTACTTC. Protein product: CASSLGDSYEQYF.

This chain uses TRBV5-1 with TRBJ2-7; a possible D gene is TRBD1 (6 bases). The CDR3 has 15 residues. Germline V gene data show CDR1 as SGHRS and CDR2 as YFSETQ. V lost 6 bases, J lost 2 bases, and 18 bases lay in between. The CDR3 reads CASTGLSGQTYEQYF. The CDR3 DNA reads TGCGCCAGCACCGGCCTCTCTGGACAGACCTACGAGCAGTACTTC. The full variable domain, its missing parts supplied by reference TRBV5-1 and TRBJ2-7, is KAGVTQTPRYLIKTRGQQVTLSCSPISGHRSVSWYQQTPGQGLQFLFEYFSETQRNKGNFPGRFSGRQFSNSRSEMNVSTLELGDSALYLCASTGLSGQTYEQYFGPGTRLTVT.

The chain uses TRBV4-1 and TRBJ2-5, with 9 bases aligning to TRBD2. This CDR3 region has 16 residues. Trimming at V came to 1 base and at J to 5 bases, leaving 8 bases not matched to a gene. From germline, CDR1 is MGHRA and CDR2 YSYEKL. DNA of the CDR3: TGCGCCAGCAGCCAAGGACTAGCGGAAGTTGGGGAGACCCAGTACTTC. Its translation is CASSQGLAEVGETQYF.

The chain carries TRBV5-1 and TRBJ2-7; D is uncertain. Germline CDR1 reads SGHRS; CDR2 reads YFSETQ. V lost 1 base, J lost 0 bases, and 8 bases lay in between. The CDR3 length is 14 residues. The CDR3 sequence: CASSLSGTSYEQYF. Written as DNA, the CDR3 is TGCGCCAGCAGCTTGTCAGGAACCTCCTACGAGCAGTACTTC.

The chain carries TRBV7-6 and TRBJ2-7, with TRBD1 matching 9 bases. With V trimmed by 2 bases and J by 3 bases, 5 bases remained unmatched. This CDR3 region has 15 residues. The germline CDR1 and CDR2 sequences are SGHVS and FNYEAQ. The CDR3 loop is CASSLRQGVYYEQYF. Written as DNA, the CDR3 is TGTGCCAGCAGCTTACGACAGGGGGTTTACTACGAGCAGTACTTC. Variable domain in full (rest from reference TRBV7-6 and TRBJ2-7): GAGVSQSPRYKVTKRGQDVALRCDPISGHVSLYWYRQALGQGPEFLTYFNYEAQQDKSGLPNDRFSAERPEGSISTLTIQRTEQRDSAMYRCASSLRQGVYYEQYFGPGTRLTVT.

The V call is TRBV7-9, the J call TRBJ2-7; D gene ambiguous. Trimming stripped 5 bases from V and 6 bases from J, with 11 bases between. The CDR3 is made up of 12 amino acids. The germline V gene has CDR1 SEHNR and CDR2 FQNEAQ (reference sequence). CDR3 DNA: TGTGCCAGCAGCCTCAGTGAATCCGAGCAGTACTTC. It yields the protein CASSLSESEQYF.

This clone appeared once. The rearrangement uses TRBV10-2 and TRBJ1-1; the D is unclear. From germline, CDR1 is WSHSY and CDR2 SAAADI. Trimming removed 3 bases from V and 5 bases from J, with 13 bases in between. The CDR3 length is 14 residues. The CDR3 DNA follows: TGCGCCAGCAGTGAAACCCGGGGAGGTACTGAAGCTTTCTTT. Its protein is CASSETRGGTEAFF.

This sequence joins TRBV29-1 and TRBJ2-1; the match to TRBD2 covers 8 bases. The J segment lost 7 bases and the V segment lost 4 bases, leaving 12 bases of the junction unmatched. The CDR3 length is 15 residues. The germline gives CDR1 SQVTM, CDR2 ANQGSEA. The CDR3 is CSVGGLVGNPNEQFF. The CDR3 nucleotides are TGCAGCGTTGGGGGACTAGTCGGGAATCCTAATGAGCAGTTCTTC.

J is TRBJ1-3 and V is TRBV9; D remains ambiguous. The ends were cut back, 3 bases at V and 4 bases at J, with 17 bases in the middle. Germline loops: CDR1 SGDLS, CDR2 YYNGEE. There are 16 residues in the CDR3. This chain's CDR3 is CASSARIEEVGNTIYF. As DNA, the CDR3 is TGTGCCAGCAGCGCAAGGATTGAGGAGGTCGGAAACACCATATATTTT.

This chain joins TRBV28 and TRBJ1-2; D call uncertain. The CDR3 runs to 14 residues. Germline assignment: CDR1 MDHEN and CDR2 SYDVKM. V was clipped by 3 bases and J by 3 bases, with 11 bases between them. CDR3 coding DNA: TGTGCCAGCAGTTTCGCAGGTGAAGACTATGGCTACACCTTC. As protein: CASSFAGEDYGYTF.

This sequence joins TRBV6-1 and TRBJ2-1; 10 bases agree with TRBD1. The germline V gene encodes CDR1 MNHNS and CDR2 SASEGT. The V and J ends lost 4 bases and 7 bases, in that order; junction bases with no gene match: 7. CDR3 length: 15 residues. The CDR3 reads CASSGQGALLNEQFF. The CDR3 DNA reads TGTGCCAGCAGTGGACAGGGGGCGTTATTGAATGAGCAGTTCTTC.